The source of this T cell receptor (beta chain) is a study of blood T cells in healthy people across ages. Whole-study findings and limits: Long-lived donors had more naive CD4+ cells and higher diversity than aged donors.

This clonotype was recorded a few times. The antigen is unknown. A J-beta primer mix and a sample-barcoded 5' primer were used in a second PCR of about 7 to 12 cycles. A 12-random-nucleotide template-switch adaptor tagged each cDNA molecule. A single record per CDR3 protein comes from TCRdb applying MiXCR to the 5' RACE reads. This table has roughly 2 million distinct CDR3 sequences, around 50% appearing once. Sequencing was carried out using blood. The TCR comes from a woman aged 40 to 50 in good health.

The chain's CDR3 is CSARDGPSSYNSPLHF. CDR3 bases: TGCAGTGCCCGGGACGGGCCCAGCTCCTATAATTCACCCCTCCACTTT. V usage is TRBV20-1 and J usage is TRBJ1-6; D might be TRBD1 (5 bases). There are 16 residues in the CDR3. The germline V gene has CDR1 DFQATT and CDR2 SNEGSKA (reference sequence). V dropped 6 bases and J dropped 0 bases, with 15 bases sitting between them.